Listed below are T cell receptor beta chains from one sample, sequenced in a study of T cell repertoires in cytomegalovirus infection. TCRdb re-analysed the reads in MiXCR, keeping a single row per CDR3 protein. The sample shows roughly 300,000 distinct CDR3 sequences, 8% to 9.5% of them seen only once. Sequenced material: PBMCs. Receptors originate from a human donor in good health (CMV status not recorded). Some clones in this sample may be carry-over from other donors' samples. CDR3s include the opening cysteine and the closing phenylalanine or tryptophan. D genes are given only for firm matches. The size entry is marked missing in some rows and otherwise reads once, few, many or a size class.

v_call	clone_size	j_call	d_call	cdr3_nt	cdr3_aa
TRBV6-2/TRBV6-3	few	TRBJ2-5	.	TGTGCCAGCAGTTACTCCGGAAAGGACCAAGAGACCCAGTACTTC	CASSYSGKDQETQYF
TRBV2	.	TRBJ2-7	.	TGTGCCAGCAGTGAGAATGAGCTCCTCGGCGAGCAGTACTTC	CASSENELLGEQYF
TRBV9	.	TRBJ1-6	.	TGTGCCAGCAGTCCTGACTATTCACCCCTCCACTTT	CASSPDYSPLHF
TRBV28	.	TRBJ2-2	.	TGTGCCAGCAGGGTTACCGGGGAGCTGTTTTTT	CASRVTGELFF
TRBV7-4	few	TRBJ2-3	.	TGTGCCAGCAGCAAGGGGCACTGGGATACGCAGTATTTT	CASSKGHWDTQYF
TRBV20-1	few	TRBJ2-1	.	TGCAGTGCTAGAGTGACGGGAAACCGTAGGAATGAGCAGTTCTTC	CSARVTGNRRNEQFF
TRBV7-6	many	TRBJ2-7	TRBD1	TGTGCCAGCAGCCTGACCGGGACAGGGAGGTCCTACGAGCAGTACTTC	CASSLTGTGRSYEQYF
TRBV7-2	many	TRBJ2-7	.	TGTGCCAGCACCTATGGGGCAGCGGTTGAGCAGTACTTC	CASTYGAAVEQYF
TRBV7-9	many	TRBJ2-1	.	TGTGCCAGCAGCGTTCCTCGGGGCCCAGACCCCTACAATGAGCAGTTCTTC	CASSVPRGPDPYNEQFF
TRBV4-1	.	TRBJ2-7	.	TGCGCCAGCAGCCCCTTGAACCCCGCCTACGAGCAGTACTTC	CASSPLNPAYEQYF
TRBV7-2	many	TRBJ2-7	TRBD2	TGTGCCAGCACGGGACTAGTCTCCTCCGAGCAGTACTTC	CASTGLVSSEQYF
TRBV6-2/TRBV6-3	few	TRBJ2-2	.	TGTGCCAGCAGTTACGGCGGGATCCAGAACACCGGGGAGCTGTTTTTT	CASSYGGIQNTGELFF
TRBV12-3/TRBV12-4	many	TRBJ2-2	.	TGTGCCACGAGCCGGACCGGGGAGCTGTTTTTT	CATSRTGELFF
TRBV19	.	TRBJ1-5	.	TGTGCCACTAACAGGGTTCGGAATCAGCCCCAGCATTTT	CATNRVRNQPQHF
TRBV6-2/TRBV6-3	.	TRBJ1-1	.	TGTGCCAGCAGTCCTGCCGGACCGTTGAACACTGAAGCTTTCTTT	CASSPAGPLNTEAFF
TRBV7-2	many	TRBJ1-3	.	TGTGCCAGCAGAGGAGGAGGGGCAGGAAACACCATATATTTT	CASRGGGAGNTIYF
TRBV7-2	many	TRBJ2-1	TRBD2	TGTGCCAGCAGCTTCCCTAGCGGGGGAGGACCCTACAATGAGCAGTTCTTC	CASSFPSGGGPYNEQFF
TRBV4-1	few	TRBJ2-1	.	TGCGCCAGCAGCCTCGCCCTCCCCTACAATGAGCAGTTCTTC	CASSLALPYNEQFF
TRBV7-2	many	TRBJ2-1	.	TGTGCCAGCAGCTTAGGCGGTAGCGGTATCAATGAGCAGTTCTTC	CASSLGGSGINEQFF
TRBV11-1	.	TRBJ2-3	.	TGTGCCAGCAGCTTAGGAGCATCAGATACGCAGTATTTT	CASSLGASDTQYF
TRBV24-1	.	TRBJ1-1	.	TGTGCCACCAGTGATTGGGGCAGGGTATTTACTGAAGCTTTCTTT	CATSDWGRVFTEAFF
TRBV20-1	few	TRBJ2-5	TRBD2	TGCAGTGCTAGAGATCCTAGCGGGGGGGCCGTGGAGACCCAGTACTTC	CSARDPSGGAVETQYF
TRBV28	many	TRBJ2-7	TRBD2	TGTGCCAGCAGCTCTAGCGGGGCAGGGATCAACGAGCAGTACTTC	CASSSSGAGINEQYF
TRBV4-1	few	TRBJ1-5	.	TGTGCCAGCAGCCAAGCGGGGGAGAGCAATCAGCCCCAGCATTTT	CASSQAGESNQPQHF
TRBV12-3/TRBV12-4	.	TRBJ1-4	.	TGTGCCAGCAGTTTAACTTCAACTAATGAAAAACTGTTTTTT	CASSLTSTNEKLFF
TRBV9	once	TRBJ2-1	.	TGTGCCAGCAGCGTAGACAGGACGGCCAATGAGCAGTTCTTC	CASSVDRTANEQFF
TRBV7-3	few	TRBJ1-1	.	TGTGCCAGCAGCTTAAAAGAGAGGATCGCAGGAGCTGAAGCTTTCTTT	CASSLKERIAGAEAFF
TRBV4-2	few	TRBJ2-3	.	TGTGCCAGCAGCCAATCCCCGGGAGATACGCAGTATTTT	CASSQSPGDTQYF
TRBV7-9	many	TRBJ2-1	.	TGTGCCAGCACCGCAGGATGGGAGCAGTTCTTC	CASTAGWEQFF
TRBV7-9	few	TRBJ1-5	.	TGTGCCAGCAGCTTAGAGGGCAGGGGACAGCCCCAGCATTTT	CASSLEGRGQPQHF
TRBV7-8	many	TRBJ2-3	TRBD2	TGTGCCAGCAGGCCAGCTACTAGCGGCCACACAGATACGCAGTATTTT	CASRPATSGHTDTQYF
TRBV7-2	few	TRBJ2-5	TRBD1	TGTGCCAGCAGCGCACGGGACAGAGAGACCCAGTACTTC	CASSARDRETQYF
TRBV7-2	many	TRBJ2-5	TRBD2	TGTGCCAGCAGCTTTTCCGCAGCGGGAGGCCAAGAGACCCAGTACTTC	CASSFSAAGGQETQYF
TRBV19	.	TRBJ1-1	.	TGTGCCAGTAGTATAGACGCGTCAGCGAACACTGAAGCTTTCTTT	CASSIDASANTEAFF
TRBV2	many	TRBJ1-2	.	TGTGCCAGCAGTTGGAGTGAGGGATCATATGGCTACACCTTC	CASSWSEGSYGYTF
TRBV7-2	many	TRBJ2-5	.	TGTGCCAGCAGCGAGGGGCAGGAGACCCAGTACTTC	CASSEGQETQYF
TRBV7-2	.	TRBJ2-5	.	TGTGCCAGCAGCTCGTCAACGGAGACCCAGTACTTC	CASSSSTETQYF
TRBV29-1	.	TRBJ2-5	TRBD2	TGCAGCGCAAGCAGGACTAGCGGGACGGAGACCCAGTACTTC	CSASRTSGTETQYF
TRBV7-2	many	TRBJ2-7	.	TGTGCCAGCAAATCTCTCAGGGGGGACTACGAGCAGTACTTC	CASKSLRGDYEQYF
TRBV11-2	many	TRBJ2-3	TRBD1	TGTGCCAGCAGCCCTGGGCCCGGGACAGGGATATTCAGGGATACGCAGTATTTT	CASSPGPGTGIFRDTQYF
TRBV5-5	few	TRBJ2-1	TRBD1	TGTGCCAGCAGCTCCGGGACAGGGACCTACAATGAGCAGTTCTTC	CASSSGTGTYNEQFF
TRBV6-2/TRBV6-3	.	TRBJ2-5	.	TGTGCCAGCAGTTACTCGTCGAACGGTTGGGACCAAGAGACCCAGTACTTC	CASSYSSNGWDQETQYF
TRBV10-3	many	TRBJ2-1	TRBD2	TGTGCCATCAGTAATACTAGCGGGAGAGGCGCCGAGCAGTTCTTC	CAISNTSGRGAEQFF
TRBV9	few	TRBJ2-3	.	TGTGCCAGCAGCGTAGAGGTAGGGGCAAGCACAGATACGCAGTATTTT	CASSVEVGASTDTQYF
TRBV6-2/TRBV6-3	few	TRBJ2-7	.	TGTGCCAGCAGTCCCTACAGAACCCTATACGAGCAGTACTTC	CASSPYRTLYEQYF
TRBV20-1	few	TRBJ2-5	.	TGCAGTGCTAACGGGGGCGGCCTCAGAGAGACCCAGTACTTC	CSANGGGLRETQYF
TRBV6-5	few	TRBJ1-6	.	TGTGCCAGCAGTTACGCTCGGTTGGAGACCCTCCACTTT	CASSYARLETLHF
TRBV7-9	many	TRBJ2-3	TRBD2	TGTGCCAGCAGCAAACTAGCGGGAGGACTCACAGATACGCAGTATTTT	CASSKLAGGLTDTQYF
TRBV7-2	many	TRBJ2-1	.	TGTGCCAGCAGCTTAGAAGGGGACTTCATCTATATCTACAATGAGCAGTTCTTC	CASSLEGDFIYIYNEQFF
TRBV19	many	TRBJ2-4	.	TGTGCCAGTTCAGACGGATTAGCCAAAAACATTCAGTACTTC	CASSDGLAKNIQYF
TRBV11-2	.	TRBJ2-2	TRBD2	TGTGCCAGCAGCCCCGGGGGGAGGGGCGCAATCACCGGGGAGCTGGTTTTT	CASSPGGRGAITGELVF
TRBV28	.	TRBJ2-5	.	TGTGCCAGCAGCCCCCCTCAGCGAGGGAGAGGTGAGACCCAGTACTTC	CASSPPQRGRGETQYF
TRBV7-2	few	TRBJ2-1	TRBD1	TGTGCCAGCAGCTTGGACAGGTTATTAGGCAATGAGCAGTTCTTC	CASSLDRLLGNEQFF